The rows below give T cell receptor beta chains drawn from one sample of a study of immune characterization of retroperitoneal liposarcoma. TCRdb re-analysed the PCR reads in MiXCR, keeping a single row per CDR3 protein. The sample gives some 3,100 distinct CDR3 sequences, about 40% of which show up once; almost 40% is in the top ten. The source material was tumor tissue. These receptors came from a male donor with retroperitoneal liposarcoma. Each CDR3 is given with its conserved first and last residue. Clone size is stated in some rows and not others, as once, few, many or a class when expanded.

>.|TRBV27|TRBJ2-4
CASSRGGQPGNEQYF
>.|TRBV6-1|TRBJ2-7
CASSDYRGPDEQYF
>.|TRBV7-3|TRBJ1-1
CASSFRVGNTEAFF
>.|TRBV6-1|TRBJ2-1
CASSELSYEQFF
>once|TRBV9|.
CASSVGLAGSNEQFF
>.|TRBV6-5|TRBJ2-6
CASSSDWGANVLTF
>.|TRBV24-1|.
CATSGRGETQYF
>once|TRBV6-1|.
CASRKGQGYEQYF
>few|TRBV27|.
CASSDLAQTYNEQYF
>.|TRBV6-1|TRBJ1-1
CASTRDRQINTEAFF
>medium-sized|TRBV6-1|TRBJ2-2
CASSEPGTNTGELFF
>few|TRBV6-1|.
CASRTGLADSSYNEQYF
>.|TRBV25-1|TRBJ2-1
CASSGGVQGARNEQFF
>.|TRBV7-6|TRBJ2-3
CASSLAGQGEGTQYF
>.|TRBV7-2|TRBJ2-1
CASSFRGGSSYNEQFF
>.|TRBV6-1|TRBJ2-3
CASSGTSGTQYF
>.|TRBV6-8|TRBJ1-3
CASTTTGSGNTIYF